Listed here are 19 T cell receptor beta chains from one sample, sequenced in a study of monozygotic twins with inflammatory bowel disease. With the 5' RACE reads reprocessed, TCRdb shows one record per CDR3 protein and no DNA. The sample includes about 170,000 distinct CDR3 sequences. Sample: blood. These receptors were obtained from a human donor with ulcerative colitis or Crohn's disease, or a healthy co-twin of an affected twin (not recorded which).

The chain links TRBV7-3 to TRBJ2-1. This CDR3 is 15 amino acids long. In germline, CDR1 is SGHTA, CDR2 FQGTGA. The CDR3 sequence: CASSFSGSSYNEQFF.

The V call is TRBV6-2 or TRBV6-3, the J call TRBJ2-7; TCRdb selects TRBD1, and the lack of DNA leaves this call unchecked. The CDR3 contains 13 residues. Germline CDR1 reads MNHEY; CDR2 reads SVGEGT. This CDR3 is CASRGTVSYEQYF.

This chain joins TRBV30 and TRBJ2-5; without DNA, the TCRdb call of TRBD1 cannot be checked. The CDR3 extends over 12 amino acids. Germline V gives CDR1 GTSNPN, CDR2 SVGIG (reference sequence). This CDR3 is CAWRQTQETQYF.

The V call is TRBV11-3, the J call TRBJ2-3; TCRdb's D gene call, TRBD2, goes unchecked for lack of DNA. Germline loops: CDR1 SGHNT, CDR2 YENEEA. This CDR3 contains 16 residues. The CDR3 sequence: CASSLRSAGDTDTQYF.

The chain couples TRBV7-9 to TRBJ2-4; TCRdb designates TRBD1, a call that cannot be tested without DNA. The CDR3 covers 16 residues. Germline CDR1 is SEHNR and CDR2 is FQNEAQ (reference sequence). The CDR3: CATYPKWTGVENIQYF.

The chain carries TRBV9 and TRBJ2-1. This CDR3 region has 12 residues. Germline CDR1 reads SGDLS; CDR2 reads YYNGEE. The CDR3 sequence is CASSSKYNEQFF.

The J gene is TRBJ2-1, the V gene TRBV10-2; the TRBD2 assignment by TCRdb is unverifiable without DNA. Looked up from germline, CDR1 is WSHSY and CDR2 is SAAADI. The CDR3 is 14 residues long. CDR3 protein: CASSRDWQGWEQFF.

The chain carries TRBV27 and TRBJ2-1; TCRdb proposes TRBD2, but this gene call is untestable without DNA. CDR1 and CDR2 from the germline V gene are MNHEY and SMNVEV (reference sequence). CDR3 length equals 16 residues. The CDR3 here is CASSPRLAGVHNEQFF.

The chain is built from TRBV27 and TRBJ1-1; no DNA is available, so the TRBD1 call from TCRdb remains unchecked. The CDR3 has 16 amino acids. CDR1 is MNHEY, CDR2 SMNVEV, per germline (reference sequence). The CDR3 spells CASTRRSGGLNTEAFF.

The chain carries TRBV12-3 or TRBV12-4 and TRBJ1-1. The CDR3 has 13 residues. CDR3 protein: CASSFRMNTEAFF.

This sequence joins TRBV24-1 and TRBJ1-2. From germline, CDR1 is KGHDR and CDR2 SFDVKD. The CDR3 extends over 11 amino acids. CDR3 region: CATRDRDGYTF.

V usage is TRBV6-1 and J usage is TRBJ1-5. The CDR3 length is 13 residues. Germline V gene sequence: CDR1 MNHNS, CDR2 SASEGT. The CDR3 region is CASSDVPYQPQHF.

This chain uses TRBV9 with TRBJ2-3; TCRdb lists TRBD1, though no DNA is available to test this call. The CDR3 has 17 amino acids. Germline lookup yields CDR1 SGDLS and CDR2 YYNGEE. The CDR3 loop reads CASSARGDRVSGDTQYF.

The chain recombines TRBV9 with TRBJ2-7; there is no DNA to check the TCRdb D call of TRBD2. CDR1 SGDLS and CDR2 YYNGEE come from the germline V gene. This CDR3 has 17 residues. The chain's CDR3 is CASSPGGLAGDPYEQYF.

The chain uses TRBV20-1 and TRBJ1-1; TCRdb indicates TRBD1, and absent DNA this call remains unverified. This CDR3 comprises 15 residues. Germline lookup yields CDR1 DFQATT and CDR2 SNEGSKA (reference sequence). The CDR3 here is CSARSHTGTDTEAFF.

The chain has TRBV6-5 and TRBJ2-7; without DNA, the TCRdb call of TRBD1 cannot be checked. Germline assignment: CDR1 MNHEY and CDR2 SVGAGI. This CDR3 comprises 17 residues. The CDR3 loop is CASSYVGPRTRTYEQYF.

V is TRBV9 and J is TRBJ2-2; TCRdb gives TRBD2 as the D gene, but with no DNA this cannot be confirmed. The germline CDR1 and CDR2 sequences are SGDLS and YYNGEE. The CDR3 totals 18 residues. The CDR3 is CASSVGSAGVSWTGELFF.

The chain has TRBV7-7 and TRBJ1-1; TCRdb calls TRBD1, which cannot be checked without DNA. CDR3 length equals 13 residues. From germline, CDR1 is SSHAT and CDR2 FNYEAQ (reference sequence). The CDR3 sequence is CASSEDRHTEAFF.

This rearrangement joins TRBV14 to TRBJ2-7. CDR1 is SGHDN, CDR2 FVKESK, per germline. The CDR3 is made up of 14 amino acids. CDR3 region: CASSQGRIFYEQYF.